This entry is about one TCR beta chain. What it binds is not known. The data originate from a study of T cells in tumors after PD-1 blockade. Study as a whole: Patients had no prior checkpoint blockade, systemic immunosuppressants, or anti-cancer therapy within 4 weeks. Treatment was either pembrolizumab 200 mg every 3 weeks or cemiplimab 350 mg every 2 weeks.

V lost 3 bases to trimming and J lost 4 bases, with 9 bases between them. This CDR3 is built from 14 residues. Looked up from germline, CDR1 is SEHNR and CDR2 is FQNEAQ (reference sequence). Input was about 550 ng to 6,500 ng of genomic DNA from tumor or blood. Findings of the study overall: Peripheral recruitment is suggested, as some novel exhausted tumor clones were in pre-treatment blood.

Profiling relied on immunoSEQ multiplex PCR, and the TCRdb table lists in-frame clones only, not all of them. The sample holds under 75,000 clones, less than 85% seen once. This chain uses TRBV7-9 with TRBJ1-4, with D unresolved. This clonotype originated in a human donor with basal cell carcinoma. The source material was PBMCs, sampled after anti-PD-1 treatment. DNA of the CDR3: TGTGCCAGCAGCTTCAGAGAGTTTAATGAAAAACTGTTTTTT. This codes for CASSFREFNEKLFF.